The TCR beta chain under discussion was sequenced for a study of a mutant IDH1 vaccine in newly diagnosed glioma. To note about this clone: What it recognizes is unknown.

TCRdb's copy holds only in-frame clones and misses some; the assay was immunoSEQ multiplex PCR. In the table there are tens of thousands of clones, 65% of which are singletons. After removal of 3 bases from V and 5 bases from J, the junction contained 8 bases not matched to a gene. Germline-derived CDR1 and CDR2 are SGHVS and FNYEAQ. The CDR3 extends over 16 amino acids. Time point reported: week 47, end of study. The vaccine gave 300 ug of a 20-mer mutant IDH1 peptide subcutaneously per dose. The receptor comes from a man in his forties with glioma. Some clones in this sample may be carry-over from other donors' samples. This specimen consisted of peripheral blood mononuclear cells (PBMCs), obtained from a glioma patient whose treatment included an IDH1 peptide vaccine. The chain carries TRBV7-6 and TRBJ2-2, with 8 bases lining up with TRBD1. CDR3 in amino acids: CASSFGPRTGTGELFF. CDR3 in DNA: TGTGCCAGCAGCTTTGGGCCTAGGACAGGGACCGGGGAGCTGTTTTTT. The entire variable domain, with the rest obtained from reference TRBV7-6 and TRBJ2-2, is as follows: GAGVSQSPRYKVTKRGQDVALRCDPISGHVSLYWYRQALGQGPEFLTYFNYEAQQDKSGLPNDRFSAERPEGSISTLTIQRTEQRDSAMYRCASSFGPRTGTGELFFGEGSRLTVL.